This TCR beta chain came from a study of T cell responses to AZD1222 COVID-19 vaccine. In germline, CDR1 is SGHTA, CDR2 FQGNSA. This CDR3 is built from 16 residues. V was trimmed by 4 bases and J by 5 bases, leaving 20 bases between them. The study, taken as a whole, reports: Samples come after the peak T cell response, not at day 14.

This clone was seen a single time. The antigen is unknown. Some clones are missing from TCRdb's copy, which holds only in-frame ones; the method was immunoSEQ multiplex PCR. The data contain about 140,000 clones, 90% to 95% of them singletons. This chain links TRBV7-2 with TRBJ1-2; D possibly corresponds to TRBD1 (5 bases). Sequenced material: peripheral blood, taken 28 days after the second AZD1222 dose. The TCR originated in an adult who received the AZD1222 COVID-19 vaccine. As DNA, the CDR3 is TGTGCCAGCAGCTCCGGCGGACAAGCTTTCCCTTATGGCTACACCTTC. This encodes CASSSGGQAFPYGYTF. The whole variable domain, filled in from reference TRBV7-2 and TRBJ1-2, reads GAGVSQSPSNKVTEKGKDVELRCDPISGHTALYWYRQSLGQGLEFLIYFQGNSAPDKSGLPSDRFSAERTGGSVSTLTIQRTQQEDSAVYLCASSSGGQAFPYGYTFGSGTRLTVV.